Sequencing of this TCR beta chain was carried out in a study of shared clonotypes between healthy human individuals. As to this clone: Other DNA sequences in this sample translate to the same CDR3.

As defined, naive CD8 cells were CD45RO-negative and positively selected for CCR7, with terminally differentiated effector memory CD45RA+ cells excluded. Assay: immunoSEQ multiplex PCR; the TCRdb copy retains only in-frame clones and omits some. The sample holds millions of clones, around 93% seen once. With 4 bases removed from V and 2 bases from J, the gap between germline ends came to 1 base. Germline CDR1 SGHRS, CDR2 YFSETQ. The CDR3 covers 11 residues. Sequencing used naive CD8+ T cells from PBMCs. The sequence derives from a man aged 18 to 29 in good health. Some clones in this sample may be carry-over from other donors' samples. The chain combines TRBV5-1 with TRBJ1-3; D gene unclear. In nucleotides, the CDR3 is TGCGCCAGCAGCCCTGGAAACACCATATATTTT. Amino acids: CASSPGNTIYF.